The text below deals with one TCR beta chain. Its cognate antigen is unknown. Repertoires were generated with immunoSEQ multiplex PCR, while TCRdb's copy carries only in-frame clones and drops some. The sample shows 120,000 to 150,000 clones, roughly 80% of them seen only once. The source of the sample is a study of radiation and T cells in renal cell carcinoma. Time point given: baseline pretreatment blood. Noted treatment: 15 Gy SBRT to primary tumor, nephrectomy 4 weeks later. V was cut by 0 bases and J by 4 bases, with 12 bases left in between. Germline-derived CDR1 and CDR2 are KGHSH and LQKENI. The length of the CDR3 is 15 residues. Notes on the study in general: From baseline, blood top tumor clonotypes peaked at 2 weeks post-radiation.

This sequence originates from a woman between 45 and 60 years old with renal cell carcinoma. This sequence joins TRBV18 and TRBJ1-1, with D unresolved. This sample comprised blood, obtained from a patient whose treatment included radiotherapy and nephrectomy. Here the CDR3 DNA reads TGTGCCAGCTCACCACCGAACCCCACCGGCACTGAAGCTTTCTTT. Translated, it gives CASSPPNPTGTEAFF.